A single TCR beta chain is shown here with its context. The data were produced by immunoSEQ multiplex PCR, yet TCRdb's version contains in-frame clones alone and is incomplete. The table lists some 27,000 clones, about 75% of them singletons. This entry is derived from a study of radiotherapy plus CTLA-4 blockade in lung cancer. Germline CDR1 is KGHSH and CDR2 is LQKENI. This CDR3 region has 15 residues. V was clipped by 2 bases and J by 5 bases; unmatched bases: 6. The V and J genes are TRBV18 and TRBJ2-3; 8 bases are shared with TRBD1. The source was peripheral blood, collected from a patient treated with radiotherapy plus ipilimumab. The TCR originated in a human donor with non-small cell lung cancer that progressed on radiotherapy plus ipilimumab. The CDR3 nucleotides are TGTGCCAGCTCACCAGTCCAGGGGGCGAGAGATACGCAGTATTTT. Amino acids: CASSPVQGARDTQYF.